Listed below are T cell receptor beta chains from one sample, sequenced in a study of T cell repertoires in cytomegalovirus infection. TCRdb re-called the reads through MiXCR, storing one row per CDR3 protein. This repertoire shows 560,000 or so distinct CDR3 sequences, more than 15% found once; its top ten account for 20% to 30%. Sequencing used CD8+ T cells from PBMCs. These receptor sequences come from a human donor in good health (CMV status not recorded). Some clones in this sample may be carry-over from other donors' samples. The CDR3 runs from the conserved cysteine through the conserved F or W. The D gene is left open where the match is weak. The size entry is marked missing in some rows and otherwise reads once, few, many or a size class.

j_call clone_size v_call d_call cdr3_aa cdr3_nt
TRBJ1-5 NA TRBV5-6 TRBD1 CASSSRQGAGQPQHF TGTGCCAGCAGCTCGAGACAGGGGGCTGGTCAGCCCCAGCATTTT
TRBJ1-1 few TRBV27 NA CATGTSWNTEAFF TGTGCCACGGGGACGTCTTGGAACACTGAAGCTTTCTTT
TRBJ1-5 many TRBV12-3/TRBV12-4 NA CASTPGVRQPQHF TGTGCCAGCACCCCCGGTGTGAGGCAGCCCCAGCATTTT
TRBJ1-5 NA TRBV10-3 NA CAISESYRSQPQHF TGTGCCATCAGTGAGTCGTACAGATCCCAGCCCCAGCATTTT
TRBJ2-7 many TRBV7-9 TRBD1 CASSLAGQGDEQYF TGTGCCAGCAGCTTAGCGGGACAGGGAGACGAGCAGTACTTC
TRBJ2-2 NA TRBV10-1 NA CASSAGDSNTGELFF TGCGCCAGCAGTGCAGGTGATTCGAACACCGGGGAGCTGTTTTTT
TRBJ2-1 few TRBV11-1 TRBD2 CASSLLGLAGDGYNEQFF TGTGCCAGCAGCCTCCTGGGACTAGCGGGAGATGGCTACAATGAGCAGTTCTTC
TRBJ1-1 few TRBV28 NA CASDEQGSEAFF TGTGCCAGTGATGAACAGGGATCTGAAGCTTTCTTT
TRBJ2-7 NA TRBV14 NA CASSHRDNHYEQYF TGTGCCAGCAGCCACCGGGACAACCACTACGAGCAGTACTTC
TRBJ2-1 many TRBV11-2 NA CASSPANEQFF TGTGCCAGCAGCCCCGCCAATGAGCAGTTCTTC
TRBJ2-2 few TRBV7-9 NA CASSLGVDGELFF TGTGCCAGCAGCTTAGGGGTGGACGGGGAGCTGTTTTTT
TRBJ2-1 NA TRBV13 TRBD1 CASSKGIQGGNEQFF TGTGCCAGCAGCAAGGGTATACAGGGGGGTAATGAGCAGTTCTTC
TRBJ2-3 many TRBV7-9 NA CASSLGGSDTQYF TGTGCCAGCAGCTTGGGGGGATCGGATACGCAGTATTTT
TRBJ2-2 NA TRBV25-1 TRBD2 CASSDDQLSGSGGELFF TGTGCCAGCAGTGATGACCAACTAAGCGGGAGCGGCGGGGAGCTGTTTTTT
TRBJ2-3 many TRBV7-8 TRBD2 CASSWTSGAGDTQYF TGTGCCAGCAGCTGGACTAGCGGGGCCGGGGATACGCAGTATTTT
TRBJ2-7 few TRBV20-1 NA CSARSRDGLYEQYF TGCAGTGCTAGGAGCCGAGACGGCCTCTACGAGCAGTACTTC
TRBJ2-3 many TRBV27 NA CASSLILQGGTDTQYF TGTGCCAGCAGTTTAATTCTACAGGGTGGTACAGATACGCAGTATTTT
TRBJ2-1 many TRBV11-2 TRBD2 CASSFSYGTSGISYNEQFF TGTGCCAGCAGCTTTTCTTACGGGACTAGCGGGATATCCTACAATGAGCAGTTCTTC
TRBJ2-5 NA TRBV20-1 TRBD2 CSARETSGGNQETQYF TGCAGTGCTAGAGAAACTAGCGGGGGGAACCAAGAGACCCAGTACTTC
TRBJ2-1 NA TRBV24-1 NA CATSADGYNEQFF TGTGCCACCAGTGCCGACGGCTACAATGAGCAGTTCTTC
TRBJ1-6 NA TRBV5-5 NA CASSLVDIPYNSPLHF TGTGCCAGCAGCTTGGTGGACATCCCTTATAATTCACCCCTCCACTTT
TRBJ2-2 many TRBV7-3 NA CATSAGGGTGELFF TGTGCCACCTCAGCAGGGGGAGGCACCGGGGAGCTGTTTTTT